Each of the 17 T cell receptor beta chains below was sequenced from the same sample in a study of T-cell reconstitution after alpha-beta-depleted transplantation in children (dated by TCRdb to the mid-2010s). Library prep was done by PCR. The sequencer listed for this sample is Illumina HiSeq 2500. TCR library preparation used molecular barcoding, with unique molecular identifiers applied to normalize quantification of the TCRbeta repertoire. TCRdb's own reprocessing of the public reads used fastp at Q25 and MiXCR and kept productive beta chains. Every CDR3 protein is listed once, alongside the most common genes and DNA of its rows. The sample table shows around 580,000 distinct CDR3 sequences, and 27% are seen once. The ten largest clones represent around a third of the sample. The label giving this sample's treatment or condition can be read as: allogeneic hematopoietic cell transplantation with graft depleted of TCRalphabeta T cells and CD19 B cells.

The sample was PBMCs, taken before TCRalphabeta/CD19-depleted stem cell transplant. These receptors originate from a boy in the first two years of life with Wiskott-Aldrich syndrome, due to receive a stem cell transplant.

The chain uses TRBV6-4 and TRBJ2-7; 16 positions agree with TRBD2. This CDR3 has 17 amino acids. Germline loops: CDR1 MRHNA, CDR2 SNTAGT. V shed 2 bases, J shed 5 bases, and the junction held 6 bases outside the gene matches. The CDR3 coding sequence is TGTGCCAGCAGTGACGGGACTAGCGGGAGGGTTGGCAACGAGCAGTACTTC. Residues: CASSDGTSGRVGNEQYF.

In this sample, this clonotype turned up many times. The chain joins TRBV4-1 to TRBJ2-7, with 7 bases fitting TRBD2. Germline loops: CDR1 MGHRA, CDR2 YSYEKL. J was trimmed by 2 bases and V by 0 bases; bases with no gene match: 4. The CDR3 covers 15 residues. The CDR3 sequence is CASSQERGGPYEQYF. The CDR3 DNA reads as TGCGCCAGCAGCCAAGAACGGGGAGGGCCCTACGAGCAGTACTTC.

This clonotype was picked up a small number of times. This chain links TRBV12-3 or TRBV12-4 with TRBJ1-2; no reliable D call. Trimming removed 0 bases from V and 6 bases from J, with 11 bases in between. The CDR3 length is 14 residues. This CDR3 is CASSLATQEDGYTF. CDR3 DNA: TGTGCCAGCAGTTTAGCAACCCAGGAGGATGGCTACACCTTC.

V and J are TRBV7-2 and TRBJ2-3; TRBD2 matches 7 bases. CDR1 and CDR2 (germline): SGHTA, FQGNSA. This CDR3 has 16 residues. V gave up 5 bases and J gave up 7 bases; unmatched junction bases: 15. Here the CDR3 reads CASSLQAGRFQHTQYF. DNA of the CDR3: TGTGCCAGCAGCCTCCAAGCGGGAAGGTTTCAGCATACGCAGTATTTT.

The chain has TRBV9 and TRBJ2-1; 10 nucleotides agree with TRBD2. Trimming at V came to 4 bases and at J to 6 bases, leaving 7 bases not matched to a gene. This CDR3 region has 15 residues. The germline V gene encodes CDR1 SGDLS and CDR2 YYNGEE. The CDR3: CASSNSPSGGNEQFF. CDR3 coding DNA: TGTGCCAGCAGCAATTCCCCTAGCGGGGGCAATGAGCAGTTCTTC.

The sample holds a few counts of this clonotype. The V and J genes are TRBV6-1 and TRBJ1-4; 9 bases align to TRBD1. CDR3 length: 15 residues. The germline V gene encodes CDR1 MNHNS and CDR2 SASEGT. V shed 5 bases and J 7 bases; nucleotides not matched to a gene: 8. Written as DNA, the CDR3 is TGTGCCAGCAGTAGTACCGGGACAGGGAGTGAAAAACTGTTTTTT. Its protein is CASSSTGTGSEKLFF.

Points on this clonotype: Germline is not matched at one junction end, which may reflect a read error. This rearrangement joins TRBV5-1 to TRBJ2-1; D remains unclear. The CDR3 extends over 13 amino acids. The germline CDR1 and CDR2 sequences are SGHRS and YFSETQ. The CDR3: CASSLRTYNEQFF. The CDR3 DNA reads as TGTGCCAGCAGTTTGCGGACGTACAATGAGCAGTTCTTC.

V is TRBV21-1 and J is TRBJ2-1; the table's D call, TRBD2, has no DNA check behind it. TRBV21-1 is reported as a pseudogene. The CDR3 covers 19 residues. The CDR3 DNA is TGTGCCAGCAGCAAAGTAATGGGACTCCAACTCCCTTCCTACAATGACCAGTTCTTC. Encoded protein: CASSKVMGLQLPSYNDQFF.

This chain's CDR3 is CASSFPGTETALSNQPQHF. For the CDR3, the DNA is TGTGCCAGCAGTTTCCCCGGGACCGAGACAGCCCTTAGCAATCAGCCCCAGCATTTT. The genes are TRBV28 and TRBJ1-5; D may be TRBD1 (5 bases). CDR1 is MDHEN, CDR2 SYDVKM, per germline. Trimming stripped 3 bases from V and 0 bases from J, with 21 bases between. The CDR3 runs to 19 residues.

J is TRBJ2-7 and V is TRBV29-1; D is tentatively TRBD1 or TRBD2 (6 bases each). The V end lost 5 bases, the J end lost 0 bases, and 14 bases lay between the germline ends. The length of the CDR3 is 14 residues. Germline loops: CDR1 SQVTM, CDR2 ANQGSEA. The CDR3 is CSVLGGRTSYEQYF. CDR3 sequence (DNA): TGCAGCGTTTTAGGGGGGAGGACCTCCTACGAGCAGTACTTC.

Here the CDR3 reads CASSLYGESPYNEQFF. The CDR3 DNA sequence: TGTGCCAGCAGCTTGTACGGGGAGTCCCCCTACAATGAGCAGTTCTTC. The J gene is TRBJ2-1, the V gene TRBV5-5, with a possible D match to TRBD2 (5 bases). Germline V gene lookup returns CDR1 SGHKS and CDR2 YYEKEE (reference sequence). V was pared by 1 base and J by 2 bases, with 13 bases between. There are 16 residues in the CDR3.

The chain is built from TRBV4-1 and TRBJ1-1; no clear D gene. Germline V gene lookup returns CDR1 MGHRA and CDR2 YSYEKL. Trimming left V 11 bases short and J 2 bases short, with 18 bases between. The CDR3 is made up of 14 amino acids. For the CDR3, the DNA is TGCGCCGCCCAATCACCGGGCCTAAACACTGAAGCTTTCTTT. Translating it yields CAAQSPGLNTEAFF.

This clonotype was detected a few times. This sequence joins TRBV5-1 and TRBJ2-3; possibly TRBD2 for D (5 bases). The CDR3 length is 15 residues. Trimming pared 5 bases from V and 2 bases from J, leaving 15 bases between. Germline V gives CDR1 SGHRS, CDR2 YFSETQ. CDR3 nucleotides: TGCGCCAGCAGTCGGACTCCCCCGGTCACAGATACGCAGTATTTT. Translating gives CASSRTPPVTDTQYF. Based on the CDR3 plus reference TRBV5-1 and TRBJ2-3, the full variable domain is KAGVTQTPRYLIKTRGQQVTLSCSPISGHRSVSWYQQTPGQGLQFLFEYFSETQRNKGNFPGRFSGRQFSNSRSEMNVSTLELGDSALYLCASSRTPPVTDTQYFGPGTRLTVL.

The chain combines TRBV3-1 with TRBJ2-1, with D possibly called TRBD1 or TRBD2 (7 bases each). The V end lost 4 bases, the J end lost 6 bases, and 13 bases lay between the germline ends. Germline lookup yields CDR1 LGHDT and CDR2 YNNKEL (reference sequence). CDR3 length equals 14 residues. The CDR3 nucleotides are TGTGCCAGCAGCCCAGGGGGGGGGGTCAATGAGCAGTTCTTC. Translated, it gives CASSPGGGVNEQFF.

This chain links TRBV15 with TRBJ2-7, with 7 bases that match TRBD2. V shed 5 bases and J 6 bases; nucleotides not matched to a gene: 13. The CDR3 contains 15 residues. In germline, CDR1 is LNHNV, CDR2 YYDKDF (reference sequence). In nucleotides, the CDR3 is TGTGCCACCAGCCGTGATTTGGCGGGAGTTTTCGAGCAGTACTTC. This codes for CATSRDLAGVFEQYF.

This clonotype came up a few times. The CDR3 loop reads CASSLAGLAGGNEQFF. CDR3 DNA: TGCGCCAGCAGCTTGGCCGGACTAGCGGGAGGGAATGAGCAGTTCTTC. The chain employs TRBV5-1 and TRBJ2-1; TRBD2 matches at 15 bases. Trimming cost V 0 bases and J 7 bases; bases outside gene matches: 2. This CDR3 is 16 amino acids long. Germline V gives CDR1 SGHRS, CDR2 YFSETQ.

CDR3 sequence: CAISERGAGYNEQFF. As DNA, the CDR3 is TGTGCCATCAGTGAGAGGGGAGCGGGATACAATGAGCAGTTCTTC. The chain combines TRBV10-3 with TRBJ2-1; TRBD2 agrees at 7 bases. This CDR3 is 15 amino acids long. J gave up 4 bases and V 2 bases, and 5 bases lay outside the gene matches. Germline CDR1 is ENHRY and CDR2 is SYGVKD.